The source of this TCR beta chain is a study of blood T cell repertoires in COVID-19. Study overall: The study drew acute and convalescent COVID-19 samples from the United States, Italy and Spain. The cDNA or gDNA used as material had been derived from T cells, B-cell-depleted T cells, or PBMCs.

After removal of 3 bases from V and 0 bases from J, the junction contained 2 bases not matched to a gene. Germline V gene sequence: CDR1 LNHDA, CDR2 SQIVND (reference sequence). The CDR3 totals 15 residues. As originally analysed: Amplification of reference gene primers was used by the study to estimate nucleated cell counts. Using immunoSEQ multiplex PCR, the repertoire was profiled, and TCRdb retains in-frame clones only, with some absent. The V and J calls and the clone size are those of that table, but D and trimming were determined from the DNA. The table includes over 85,000 clones, 70% to 90% detected once.

The TCR was taken from a human donor in a cohort sampled during active COVID-19. Material: peripheral blood. This chain connects TRBV19 to TRBJ2-3; 8 bases agree with TRBD1. This CDR3 is CASSMTGASTDTQYF. The CDR3 coding sequence is TGTGCCAGTAGTATGACAGGGGCAAGCACAGATACGCAGTATTTT.